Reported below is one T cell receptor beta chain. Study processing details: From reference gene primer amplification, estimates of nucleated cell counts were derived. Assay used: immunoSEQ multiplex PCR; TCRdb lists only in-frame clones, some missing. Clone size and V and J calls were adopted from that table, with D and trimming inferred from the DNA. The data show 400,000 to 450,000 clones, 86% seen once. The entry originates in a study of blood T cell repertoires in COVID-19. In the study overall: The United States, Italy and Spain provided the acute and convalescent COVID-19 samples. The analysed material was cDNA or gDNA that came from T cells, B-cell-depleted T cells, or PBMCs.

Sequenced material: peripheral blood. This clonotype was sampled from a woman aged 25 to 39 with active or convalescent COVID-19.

The CDR3 DNA reads TGCGCCAGCAGCCAAGCGATAGCGGGGAGGAACACCGGGGAGCTGTTTTTT. Translation gives CASSQAIAGRNTGELFF. V usage is TRBV4-1 and J usage is TRBJ2-2; 8 nucleotides line up with TRBD2. The length of the CDR3 is 17 residues. The germline CDR1 and CDR2 sequences are MGHRA and YSYEKL. V dropped 1 base and J dropped 1; count of bases not matched to a gene: 5.